A selection of T cell receptor beta chains follows, all from one sample in a study of shared clonotypes between healthy human individuals. Clones were read by immunoSEQ multiplex PCR, and TCRdb kept only the in-frame ones, dropping some. The repertoire holds some 2 million clones, with around 96% as singletons. Sequenced: naive CD8+ T cells sorted from blood. These TCRs come from a young man in good health. CDR3s include the opening cysteine and the closing phenylalanine or tryptophan. A D gene is named only where the DNA matches it firmly. Clone sizes are given selectively: once, few, many, or a class where the clone is expanded.

abundance	d_gene	v_gene	j_gene	CDR3nt	CDR3aa
.	TRBD1	TRBV4-1	TRBJ2-3	TGCGCCAGCAGCCCCCGCCACAACAGGGGGACAGATACGCAGTATTTT	CASSPRHNRGTDTQYF
.	TRBD1	TRBV29-1	TRBJ2-7	TGCAGCGTTGGGGGACAGGGGGAGTCCTACGAGCAGTACTTC	CSVGGQGESYEQYF
.	.	TRBV7-8	TRBJ1-5	TGTGCCAGCAGCTTAGGGGCAGCGGATCAGCCCCAGCATTTT	CASSLGAADQPQHF
few	.	TRBV13	TRBJ1-6	TGTGCCAGCAGCTGGGGGGATTCACCCCTCCACTTT	CASSWGDSPLHF
.	.	TRBV14	TRBJ2-5	TGTGCCAGCAGCCAAGATTCAGGAGAGACCCAGTACTTC	CASSQDSGETQYF
.	.	TRBV15	TRBJ2-2	TGTGCCACCAGTGGAGGGGCGGGGAACACCGGGGAGCTGTTTTTT	CATSGGAGNTGELFF
.	.	TRBV4-1	TRBJ1-1	TGCGCCAGCAGATATACCGGGGCCGAAGACACTGAAGCTTTCTTT	CASRYTGAEDTEAFF
.	.	TRBV5-1	TRBJ2-7	TGCGCCAGCAGCTTGGATGGGGGGCCCTACGAGCAGTACTTC	CASSLDGGPYEQYF
once	TRBD1	TRBV5-6	TRBJ2-7	TGTGCCAGCAGCGGACGGACAGGGCTCGAGCAGTACTTC	CASSGRTGLEQYF
.	.	TRBV13	TRBJ2-1	TGTGCCAGCGGAGAACAGGGTTACAATGAGCAGTTCTTC	CASGEQGYNEQFF
.	TRBD2	TRBV6-6	TRBJ2-1	TGTGCCAGCGGTTCCAGCGGGAGAGTCGGTGAGCAGTTCTTC	CASGSSGRVGEQFF
.	.	TRBV7-9	TRBJ1-1	TGTGCCAGCAGCTTAGTACACTTCAACACTGAAGCTTTCTTT	CASSLVHFNTEAFF
.	.	TRBV27	TRBJ2-3	TGTGCCAGCACCCCAACGGCGGCCACAGATACGCAGTATTTT	CASTPTAATDTQYF
.	.	TRBV7-6	TRBJ2-7	TGTGCCAGCAGCTTAGCGGGGACCTCGGACGAGCAGTACTTC	CASSLAGTSDEQYF
.	.	TRBV19	TRBJ2-5	TGTGCCAGTAGTATTCAGTTTTTTCAAGAGACCCAGTACTTC	CASSIQFFQETQYF
once	.	TRBV7-2	TRBJ2-5	TGTGCCAGCAGCTCCGACAGAGTACAAGAGACCCAGTACTTC	CASSSDRVQETQYF
once	.	TRBV5-6	TRBJ1-4	TGTGCCAGCACGGAGGGTGGTGGGCCTAATGAAAAACTGTTTTTT	CASTEGGGPNEKLFF
.	.	TRBV6-5	TRBJ2-7	TGTGCCAGCAGTACCCAGGGGGAGCAGTACTTC	CASSTQGEQYF
.	.	TRBV15	TRBJ1-4	TGTGCCACCAGCAGAGAAAGCAATGAAAAACTGTTTTTT	CATSRESNEKLFF
.	.	TRBV12-5	TRBJ2-7	TGTGCTAGTGGTTTGGGTCCAGGGAAGCTCGACGAGCAGTACTTC	CASGLGPGKLDEQYF
.	.	TRBV19	TRBJ2-7	TGTGCCAGTAGTATCCGGGGGCCGGACTACGAGCAGTACTTC	CASSIRGPDYEQYF
.	.	TRBV7-9	TRBJ2-5	TGTGCCAGCGGCCAAGAGACCCAGTACTTC	CASGQETQYF
.	.	TRBV30	TRBJ2-7	TGTGCCTGGAGTCCTGGGTATACCTACGAGCAGTACTTC	CAWSPGYTYEQYF
.	.	TRBV19	TRBJ2-5	TGTGCCAGTAGTATAATGCCTTTGGAGACCCAGTACTTC	CASSIMPLETQYF
.	TRBD2	TRBV4-3	TRBJ2-5	TGCGCCAGCAGCCAAGGACTAGCGGGATACCAAGAGACCCAGTACTTC	CASSQGLAGYQETQYF
.	.	TRBV15	TRBJ2-7	TGTGCCACCAGCCCCTTCCAGGGGGGCCTTAGCTCCTACGAGCAGTACTTC	CATSPFQGGLSSYEQYF
.	TRBD2	TRBV6-5	TRBJ2-2	TGTGCCAGCAGTTACGGCGGGGGGCTCACCGGGGAGCTGTTTTTT	CASSYGGGLTGELFF
.	.	TRBV4-3	TRBJ2-7	TGCGCCAGCAGCCAAGATCGACCGGAGACAGTGGTTCTCTACGAGCAGTACTTC	CASSQDRPETVVLYEQYF
.	.	TRBV9	TRBJ1-5	TGTGCCAGCAGCCCCGGGGGGGCGGAAAATCAGCCCCAGCATTTT	CASSPGGAENQPQHF